These 6 T cell receptor beta chains came from one sample sequenced in a study of cytomegalovirus exposure and HLA in healthy donors. The study ran its PCR with 60 Vbeta and 13 Jbeta primers. Profiled with immunoSEQ multiplex PCR; TCRdb holds only in-frame clones, not every one. This sample's clone table lists approximately 190,000 clones. Sequenced sample: PBMCs. All receptors derive from a boy aged 5-17 years in good health and CMV-seronegative.

The V call is TRBV18, the J call TRBJ1-6; D uncertain. Germline values: CDR1 KGHSH, CDR2 LQKENI. Between the trimmed V and J ends, which lost 6 bases and 9 bases, there was a span of 15 bases. CDR3 length equals 14 residues. CDR3 sequence reads: CASSLDGVRSPLHF. The CDR3 nucleotides read TGTGCCAGCTCCCTTGACGGAGTACGTTCACCCCTCCACTTT.

The rearrangement uses TRBV11-2 and TRBJ2-6; 7 bases match TRBD1. With 2 bases clipped from V and 2 bases from J, the junction kept 9 bases outside the gene matches. There are 18 residues in the CDR3. CDR1 and CDR2 from the germline V gene are SGHAT and FQNNGV. The CDR3 DNA reads as TGTGCCAGCAGCTTAAAGGGCAGGGGGTTCGCTGGGGCCAACGTCCTGACTTTC. Residues: CASSLKGRGFAGANVLTF.

CDR3 sequence reads: CASSNDRATNEKLFF. CDR3 nucleotides: TGCGCCAGCAGCAATGACAGGGCAACTAATGAAAAACTGTTTTTT. The chain links TRBV5-1 to TRBJ1-4; 7 nucleotides align to TRBD1. The length of the CDR3 is 15 residues. Germline V gene sequence: CDR1 SGHRS, CDR2 YFSETQ. V lost 4 bases, J lost 0 bases, and 3 bases stayed unmatched.

This chain joins TRBV5-4 and TRBJ1-2, with D unresolved. Between the trimmed V and J ends, which lost 0 bases and 1 base, there was a span of 16 bases. CDR1 is SGHNT and CDR2 is YYREEE in the germline V gene (reference sequence). The CDR3 loop spans 17 amino acids. The CDR3 spells CASSLGGRGTFNYGYTF. The CDR3 DNA follows: TGTGCCAGCAGCTTGGGTGGAAGAGGAACGTTTAACTATGGCTACACCTTC.

The chain combines TRBV5-6 with TRBJ1-1; possible D gene TRBD1, 6 bases. V dropped 7 bases and J dropped 9 bases, with 19 bases sitting between them. CDR1 and CDR2 from the germline V gene are SGHDT and YYEEEE. The length of the CDR3 is 13 residues. CDR3 coding DNA: TGTGCCAGCTCTCAAGGGGGACGGCAGAAAGCTTTCTTT. Translated, it gives CASSQGGRQKAFF.

In regard to this clone: Relative to the germline gene, one junction end is altered; a read error may explain this. This chain links TRBV4-1 with TRBJ2-7, with TRBD2 matching 10 bases. There are 15 residues in the CDR3. Germline assignment: CDR1 MGHRA and CDR2 YSYEKL. The CDR3 is CASSPVAGGSYEQYF. In DNA, the CDR3 is TGCGCCAGTAGCCCCGTAGCGGGGGGCTCCTACGAGCAGTACTTC.